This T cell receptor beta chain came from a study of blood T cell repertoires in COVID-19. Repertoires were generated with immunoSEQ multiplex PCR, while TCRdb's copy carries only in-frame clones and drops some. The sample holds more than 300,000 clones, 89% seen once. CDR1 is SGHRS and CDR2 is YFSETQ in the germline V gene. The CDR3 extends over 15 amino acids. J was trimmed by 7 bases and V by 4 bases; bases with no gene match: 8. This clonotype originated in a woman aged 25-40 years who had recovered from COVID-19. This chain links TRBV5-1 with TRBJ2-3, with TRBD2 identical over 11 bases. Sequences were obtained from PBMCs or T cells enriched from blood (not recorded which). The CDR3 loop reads CASSLSGTSGNTQYF. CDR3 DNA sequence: TGCGCCAGCAGCCTATCCGGGACTAGCGGAAATACGCAGTATTTT.